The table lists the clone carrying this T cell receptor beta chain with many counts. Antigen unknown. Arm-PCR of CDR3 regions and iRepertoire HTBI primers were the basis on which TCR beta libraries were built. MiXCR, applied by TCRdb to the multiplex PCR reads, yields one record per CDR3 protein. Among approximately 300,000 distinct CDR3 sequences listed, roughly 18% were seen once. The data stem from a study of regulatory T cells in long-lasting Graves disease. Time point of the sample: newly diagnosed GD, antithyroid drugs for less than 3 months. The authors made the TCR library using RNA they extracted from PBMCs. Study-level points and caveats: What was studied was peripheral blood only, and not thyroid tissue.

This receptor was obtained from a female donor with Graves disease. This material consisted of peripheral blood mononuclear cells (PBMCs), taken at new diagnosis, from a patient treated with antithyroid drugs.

The CDR3 DNA sequence: TGTGCCTGGAGTGCCTACACCTCGGCTAGCGGGATTTATGATGAGCAGTTCTTC. This codes for CAWSAYTSASGIYDEQFF. The rearrangement joins TRBV30 to TRBJ2-1; TRBD2 matches 9 bases. V was clipped by 1 base and J by 8 bases; unmatched bases: 18. Looked up from germline, CDR1 is GTSNPN and CDR2 is SVGIG (reference sequence). This CDR3 contains 18 residues.